These T cell receptor beta chains were read from a single sample in a study of regulatory T cells in long-lasting Graves disease. TCRdb processed the multiplex PCR reads anew with MiXCR; each CDR3 protein has one entry. The repertoire has 580,000 or so distinct CDR3 sequences, 15% to 20% of them found once; the top ten carry 12%. In addition, the sample was reused for a study of T cells in Graves' hyperthyroidism and ophthalmopathy.

The input for sequencing was peripheral blood mononuclear cells (PBMCs), taken at new diagnosis, from a patient treated with antithyroid drugs. The receptors stem from a man younger than 35 with Graves disease. Both conserved end residues are part of each CDR3. A D gene is named only where the DNA matches it firmly. Size values are once, few and many counts, or a class for expanded clones, and some rows have none.

v_gene: TRBV20-1
d_gene: -
j_gene: TRBJ2-1
abundance: many
CDR3aa: CSASPTGRDYNEQFF
CDR3nt: TGCAGTGCTAGTCCTACAGGGAGGGACTACAATGAGCAGTTCTTC

v_gene: TRBV12-3/TRBV12-4
d_gene: TRBD1
j_gene: TRBJ1-1
abundance: -
CDR3aa: CVSSLTSGGMNTEAFF
CDR3nt: TGTGTCAGCAGTTTAACCTCAGGGGGAATGAACACTGAAGCTTTCTTT

v_gene: TRBV5-1
d_gene: TRBD2
j_gene: TRBJ2-3
abundance: -
CDR3aa: CASRSTTSADTQYF
CDR3nt: TGCGCCAGCAGATCTACTACTAGCGCCGATACGCAGTATTTT

v_gene: TRBV12-3/TRBV12-4
d_gene: TRBD1
j_gene: TRBJ1-2
abundance: many
CDR3aa: CASSSTGALYGYTF
CDR3nt: TGTGCCAGCAGCTCTACAGGGGCCTTATATGGCTACACCTTC

v_gene: TRBV28
d_gene: -
j_gene: TRBJ2-3
abundance: many
CDR3aa: CASRPKSTDTQYF
CDR3nt: TGTGCCAGCAGGCCAAAAAGCACAGATACGCAGTATTTT

v_gene: TRBV11-2
d_gene: TRBD2
j_gene: TRBJ2-1
abundance: many
CDR3aa: CASSLDPLTSGRAAYNEQFF
CDR3nt: TGTGCCAGCAGCTTAGACCCACTGACTAGCGGGAGGGCCGCCTACAATGAGCAGTTCTTC

v_gene: TRBV19
d_gene: TRBD1
j_gene: TRBJ2-2
abundance: -
CDR3aa: CASKTGSLNTGELFF
CDR3nt: TGTGCCAGTAAGACAGGGTCGTTGAACACCGGGGAGCTGTTTTTT

v_gene: TRBV29-1
d_gene: -
j_gene: TRBJ1-5
abundance: -
CDR3aa: CSVAEGGAQPQHF
CDR3nt: TGCAGCGTTGCCGAGGGGGGGGCCCAGCCCCAGCATTTT

v_gene: TRBV9
d_gene: -
j_gene: TRBJ2-1
abundance: -
CDR3aa: CASSPPLAKGHEQFF
CDR3nt: TGTGCCAGCAGCCCGCCCCTAGCGAAAGGGCATGAGCAGTTCTTC

v_gene: TRBV28
d_gene: TRBD1
j_gene: TRBJ1-6
abundance: many
CDR3aa: CASSFPRTGGYSPLHF
CDR3nt: TGTGCCAGCAGTTTTCCCCGGACAGGGGGGTATTCACCCCTCCACTTT

v_gene: TRBV7-2
d_gene: -
j_gene: TRBJ2-7
abundance: -
CDR3aa: CASSLGDGPYEQYF
CDR3nt: TGTGCCAGCAGCTTAGGAGACGGACCCTACGAGCAGTACTTC

v_gene: TRBV5-1
d_gene: -
j_gene: TRBJ2-2
abundance: -
CDR3aa: CTSSLDPNTGELFF
CDR3nt: TGCACCAGCAGCCTAGACCCAAACACCGGGGAGCTGTTTTTT

v_gene: TRBV15
d_gene: -
j_gene: TRBJ1-6
abundance: few
CDR3aa: CATSRDLQAPSSPLHF
CDR3nt: TGTGCCACCAGCAGAGATCTGCAGGCGCCCAGTTCACCCCTCCACTTT

v_gene: TRBV7-9
d_gene: -
j_gene: TRBJ2-7
abundance: -
CDR3aa: CASSLGGGAGYEQYF
CDR3nt: TGTGCCAGCAGCTTAGGGGGGGGCGCCGGGTACGAGCAGTACTTC

v_gene: TRBV6-1
d_gene: -
j_gene: TRBJ1-1
abundance: many
CDR3aa: CASSDRQRVNTEAFF
CDR3nt: TGTGCCAGCAGTGATAGACAGCGTGTGAACACTGAAGCTTTCTTT

v_gene: TRBV4-2
d_gene: TRBD1
j_gene: TRBJ2-7
abundance: -
CDR3aa: CASSRTTGNGYEQYF
CDR3nt: TGTGCCAGCAGCCGGACGACAGGGAACGGCTACGAGCAGTACTTC

v_gene: TRBV7-3
d_gene: TRBD1
j_gene: TRBJ2-7
abundance: many
CDR3aa: CASSSTGGQDEQYF
CDR3nt: TGTGCCAGCAGCTCGACAGGGGGCCAAGACGAGCAGTACTTC

v_gene: TRBV30
d_gene: -
j_gene: TRBJ2-2
abundance: -
CDR3aa: CAWTRTVAPWGNTGELFF
CDR3nt: TGTGCCTGGACCCGGACAGTTGCCCCATGGGGCAATACCGGGGAGCTGTTTTTT

v_gene: TRBV7-9
d_gene: -
j_gene: TRBJ2-7
abundance: many
CDR3aa: CASSWGEGGEQYF
CDR3nt: TGTGCCAGCAGCTGGGGGGAAGGGGGCGAGCAGTACTTC

v_gene: TRBV3-1
d_gene: -
j_gene: TRBJ2-1
abundance: many
CDR3aa: CASSQTGDEQFF
CDR3nt: TGTGCCAGCAGCCAAACCGGAGATGAGCAGTTCTTC

v_gene: TRBV6-2/TRBV6-3
d_gene: TRBD2
j_gene: TRBJ2-7
abundance: many
CDR3aa: CASSEGTHGTSGLYEQYF
CDR3nt: TGTGCCAGCAGTGAAGGTACACATGGGACTAGCGGGTTGTACGAGCAGTACTTC

v_gene: TRBV9
d_gene: TRBD2
j_gene: TRBJ2-7
abundance: -
CDR3aa: CASSVGNGGAYEQYF
CDR3nt: TGTGCCAGCAGCGTAGGGAATGGGGGGGCCTACGAGCAGTACTTC

v_gene: TRBV7-2
d_gene: TRBD2
j_gene: TRBJ2-2
abundance: many
CDR3aa: CASSSSGTRRFPLGAGELFF
CDR3nt: TGTGCCAGCAGCTCTTCCGGGACTAGGAGGTTTCCCCTAGGGGCCGGGGAGCTGTTTTTT

v_gene: TRBV15
d_gene: TRBD1
j_gene: TRBJ2-7
abundance: many
CDR3aa: CATSRSPQGASSYEQYF
CDR3nt: TGTGCCACCAGCAGATCACCCCAGGGGGCTAGCTCCTACGAGCAGTACTTC

v_gene: TRBV2
d_gene: -
j_gene: TRBJ1-2
abundance: few
CDR3aa: CASSEQDNYGYTF
CDR3nt: TGTGCCAGCAGTGAACAGGATAACTATGGCTACACCTTC

v_gene: TRBV2
d_gene: -
j_gene: TRBJ1-1
abundance: many
CDR3aa: CASRDVGGGTEAFF
CDR3nt: TGTGCCAGCCGCGATGTCGGGGGTGGGACTGAAGCTTTCTTT

v_gene: TRBV20-1
d_gene: -
j_gene: TRBJ2-3
abundance: -
CDR3aa: CSARDQKRNTDTQYF
CDR3nt: TGCAGTGCTAGAGATCAGAAGCGGAACACAGATACGCAGTATTTT

v_gene: TRBV19
d_gene: TRBD1
j_gene: TRBJ2-7
abundance: -
CDR3aa: CASSWTGTASHEQYF
CDR3nt: TGTGCCAGTAGCTGGACCGGGACAGCGTCCCACGAGCAGTACTTC

v_gene: TRBV11-1
d_gene: TRBD1
j_gene: TRBJ1-2
abundance: many
CDR3aa: CASSSLGTDAGYTF
CDR3nt: TGTGCCAGCAGCTCCCTCGGGACAGATGCCGGCTACACCTTC

v_gene: TRBV27
d_gene: -
j_gene: TRBJ1-2
abundance: many
CDR3aa: CASSPGWNYGYTF
CDR3nt: TGTGCCAGCAGTCCAGGCTGGAACTATGGCTACACCTTC

v_gene: TRBV27
d_gene: TRBD2
j_gene: TRBJ2-7
abundance: few
CDR3aa: CASVGTSGRTYEQYF
CDR3nt: TGTGCCAGCGTGGGGACTAGCGGGAGGACATACGAGCAGTACTTC

v_gene: TRBV6-1
d_gene: -
j_gene: TRBJ2-3
abundance: many
CDR3aa: CASSEWVDTQYF
CDR3nt: TGTGCCAGCAGTGAATGGGTGGATACGCAGTATTTT

v_gene: TRBV6-1
d_gene: -
j_gene: TRBJ1-2
abundance: -
CDR3aa: CASSEGGQDGYTF
CDR3nt: TGTGCCAGCAGTGAAGGAGGGCAGGATGGCTACACCTTC

v_gene: TRBV20-1
d_gene: -
j_gene: TRBJ2-7
abundance: many
CDR3aa: CSATNRVNEQYF
CDR3nt: TGCAGTGCTACGAACAGGGTTAACGAGCAGTACTTC

v_gene: TRBV10-3
d_gene: -
j_gene: TRBJ2-1
abundance: many
CDR3aa: CAISESEGFEQFF
CDR3nt: TGTGCCATCAGTGAGTCGGAGGGTTTTGAGCAGTTCTTC

v_gene: TRBV7-6
d_gene: TRBD2
j_gene: TRBJ2-7
abundance: many
CDR3aa: CASSTGGDALYEQYF
CDR3nt: TGTGCCAGCAGCACGGGAGGGGACGCACTCTACGAGCAGTACTTC

v_gene: TRBV10-1
d_gene: -
j_gene: TRBJ2-3
abundance: many
CDR3aa: CASSESQGGTDTQYF
CDR3nt: TGCGCCAGCAGTGAGTCTCAAGGAGGTACAGATACGCAGTATTTT

v_gene: TRBV5-1
d_gene: TRBD1
j_gene: TRBJ2-7
abundance: many
CDR3aa: CASSSPQGIGEQYF
CDR3nt: TGCGCCAGCAGCTCACCACAGGGGATAGGGGAGCAGTACTTC

v_gene: TRBV20-1
d_gene: -
j_gene: TRBJ2-5
abundance: -
CDR3aa: CSAIARVPRGETQYF
CDR3nt: TGCAGTGCTATAGCGAGAGTACCTCGGGGAGAGACCCAGTACTTC

v_gene: TRBV6-5
d_gene: -
j_gene: TRBJ2-2
abundance: few
CDR3aa: CASSYGNSDYPTGELFF
CDR3nt: TGTGCCAGCAGTTACGGGAACTCGGACTACCCCACCGGGGAGCTGTTTTTT

v_gene: TRBV28
d_gene: TRBD2
j_gene: TRBJ2-3
abundance: -
CDR3aa: CASSPGTSRFTDTQYF
CDR3nt: TGTGCCAGCAGCCCTGGGACTAGCAGATTCACAGATACGCAGTATTTT

v_gene: TRBV27
d_gene: -
j_gene: TRBJ2-1
abundance: many
CDR3aa: CASIGRNSYNEQFF
CDR3nt: TGTGCCAGCATTGGGCGGAACTCCTACAATGAGCAGTTCTTC

v_gene: TRBV20-1
d_gene: -
j_gene: TRBJ1-1
abundance: many
CDR3aa: CSIDGGPDTEAFF
CDR3nt: TGCAGTATCGACGGGGGGCCGGACACTGAAGCTTTCTTT

v_gene: TRBV5-1
d_gene: TRBD1
j_gene: TRBJ1-1
abundance: -
CDR3aa: CASSLAGTGGANTEAFF
CDR3nt: TGCGCCAGCAGCTTGGCCGGGACAGGGGGCGCGAACACTGAAGCTTTCTTT

v_gene: TRBV7-9
d_gene: -
j_gene: TRBJ1-2
abundance: many
CDR3aa: CASSPPGQVDYGYTF
CDR3nt: TGTGCCAGCAGCCCCCCTGGGCAGGTCGACTATGGCTACACCTTC

v_gene: TRBV20-1
d_gene: TRBD1
j_gene: TRBJ1-4
abundance: many
CDR3aa: CSARGGTGEKLFF
CDR3nt: TGCAGTGCTAGAGGGGGGACAGGAGAAAAACTGTTTTTT

v_gene: TRBV9
d_gene: -
j_gene: TRBJ2-5
abundance: few
CDR3aa: CASSGLRQETQYF
CDR3nt: TGTGCCAGCAGTGGACTCCGCCAAGAGACCCAGTACTTC

v_gene: TRBV27
d_gene: TRBD2
j_gene: TRBJ2-1
abundance: few
CDR3aa: CASSFFPEGGPYNEQFF
CDR3nt: TGTGCCAGCAGTTTTTTCCCAGAGGGAGGGCCTTACAATGAGCAGTTCTTC

v_gene: TRBV29-1
d_gene: TRBD1
j_gene: TRBJ2-7
abundance: few
CDR3aa: CSVELQGPPYEQYF
CDR3nt: TGCAGCGTTGAATTACAGGGGCCCCCCTACGAGCAGTACTTC

v_gene: TRBV3-1
d_gene: -
j_gene: TRBJ2-7
abundance: few
CDR3aa: CASSQGTATYEQYF
CDR3nt: TGTGCCAGCAGCCAAGGGACTGCCACCTACGAGCAGTACTTC

v_gene: TRBV9
d_gene: -
j_gene: TRBJ1-2
abundance: -
CDR3aa: CASSRSLESAYGYTF
CDR3nt: TGTGCCAGCAGTAGGTCCCTTGAGTCGGCTTATGGCTACACCTTC

v_gene: TRBV12-3/TRBV12-4
d_gene: -
j_gene: TRBJ2-7
abundance: -
CDR3aa: CASSWRRQDGDQYF
CDR3nt: TGTGCCAGCAGTTGGAGAAGACAGGACGGCGATCAGTACTTC

v_gene: TRBV18
d_gene: -
j_gene: TRBJ1-2
abundance: few
CDR3aa: CASSPRDIYGYTF
CDR3nt: TGTGCCAGCTCACCACGCGATATCTATGGCTACACCTTC